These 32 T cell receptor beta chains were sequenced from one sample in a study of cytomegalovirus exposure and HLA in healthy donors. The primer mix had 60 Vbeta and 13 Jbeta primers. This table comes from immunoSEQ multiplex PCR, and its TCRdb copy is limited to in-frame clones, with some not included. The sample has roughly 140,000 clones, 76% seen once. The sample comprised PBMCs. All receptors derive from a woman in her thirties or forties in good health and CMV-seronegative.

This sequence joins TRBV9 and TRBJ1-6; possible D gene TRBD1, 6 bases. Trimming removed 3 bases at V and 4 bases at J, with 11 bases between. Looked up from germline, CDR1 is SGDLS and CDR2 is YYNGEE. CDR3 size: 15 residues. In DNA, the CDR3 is TGTGCCAGCAGCGGGGACACCGATTATAATTCACCCCTCCACTTT. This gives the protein CASSGDTDYNSPLHF.

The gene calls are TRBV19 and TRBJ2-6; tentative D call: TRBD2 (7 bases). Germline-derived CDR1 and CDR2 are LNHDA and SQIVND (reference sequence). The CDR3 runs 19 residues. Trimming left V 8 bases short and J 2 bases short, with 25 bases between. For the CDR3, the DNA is TGTGCCAGTGGACCCTTAACTGGAGGGGGGGCTCCTGGGGCCAACGTCCTGACTTTC. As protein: CASGPLTGGGAPGANVLTF.

The CDR3 nucleotides are TGCAGCGTGGGGGCGCCGGGCTACACCTTC. It specifies CSVGAPGYTF. The chain carries TRBV29-1 and TRBJ1-2, with D possibly TRBD1 on 6 matching bases. Trimming removed 6 bases from V and 8 bases from J, with 10 bases in between. Germline V gives CDR1 SQVTM, CDR2 ANQGSEA. This CDR3 has 10 residues.

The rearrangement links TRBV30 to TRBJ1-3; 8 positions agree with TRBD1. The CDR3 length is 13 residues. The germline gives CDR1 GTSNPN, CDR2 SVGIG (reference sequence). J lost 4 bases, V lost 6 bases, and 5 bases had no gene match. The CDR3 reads CACNRGSGNTIYF. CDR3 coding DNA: TGTGCCTGCAACAGGGGGTCAGGAAACACCATATATTTT.

The CDR3 is CASSPTGAAGNTIYF. CDR3 nucleotide sequence: TGCGCCAGCAGCCCGACAGGGGCGGCTGGAAACACCATATATTTT. The gene calls are TRBV4-1 and TRBJ1-3; 8 bases are shared with TRBD1. The germline V gene has CDR1 MGHRA and CDR2 YSYEKL. Trimming took 4 bases from V and 2 from J; bases not matched to a gene: 4. The CDR3 runs 15 residues.

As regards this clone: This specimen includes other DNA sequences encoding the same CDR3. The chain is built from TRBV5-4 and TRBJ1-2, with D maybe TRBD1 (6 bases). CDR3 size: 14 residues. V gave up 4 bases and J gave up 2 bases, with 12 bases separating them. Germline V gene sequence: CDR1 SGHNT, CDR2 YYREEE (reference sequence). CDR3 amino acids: CASSKEGGNYGYTF. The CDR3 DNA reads TGTGCCAGCAGCAAAGAGGGGGGGAACTATGGCTACACCTTC.

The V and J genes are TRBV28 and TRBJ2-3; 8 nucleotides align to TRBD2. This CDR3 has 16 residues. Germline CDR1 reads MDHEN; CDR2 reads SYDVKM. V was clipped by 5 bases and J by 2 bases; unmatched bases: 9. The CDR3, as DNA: TGTGCCAGCAGTCACCACATAGCGGGGACCACAGATACGCAGTATTTT. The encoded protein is CASSHHIAGTTDTQYF.

The CDR3 nucleotides are TGTGCCTGGTCAAGGGGTGGGAACACTGAAGCTTTCTTT. Translated: CAWSRGGNTEAFF. The gene calls are TRBV30 and TRBJ1-1, with D tentatively TRBD1 (5 bases). The CDR3 sequence is 13 residues long. V lost 5 bases and J 1 base, leaving 11 bases between the germline ends. CDR1 is GTSNPN, CDR2 SVGIG, per germline (reference sequence).

This CDR3 reads CASSDSSGDADTQYF. CDR3 in DNA: TGTGCCAGCAGTGATTCTAGCGGGGATGCAGATACGCAGTATTTT. The chain is built from TRBV6-4 and TRBJ2-3, with TRBD2 matching over 9 bases. The CDR3 consists of 15 residues. Germline V CDR1 and CDR2: MRHNA, SNTAGT. J lost 4 bases, V lost 3 bases, and 5 bases had no gene match.

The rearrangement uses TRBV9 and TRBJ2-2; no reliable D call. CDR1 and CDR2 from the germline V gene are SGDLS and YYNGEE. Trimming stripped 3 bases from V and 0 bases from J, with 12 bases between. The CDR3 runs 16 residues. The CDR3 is CASSDHKRTNTGELFF. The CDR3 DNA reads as TGTGCCAGCAGCGACCACAAGAGGACGAACACCGGGGAGCTGTTTTTT.

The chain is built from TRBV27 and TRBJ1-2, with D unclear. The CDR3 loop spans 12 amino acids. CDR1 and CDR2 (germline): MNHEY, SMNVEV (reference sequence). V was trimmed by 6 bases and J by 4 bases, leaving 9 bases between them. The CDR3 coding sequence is TGTGCCAGCAGCCGAACGGGCTATGGCTACACCTTC. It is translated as CASSRTGYGYTF.

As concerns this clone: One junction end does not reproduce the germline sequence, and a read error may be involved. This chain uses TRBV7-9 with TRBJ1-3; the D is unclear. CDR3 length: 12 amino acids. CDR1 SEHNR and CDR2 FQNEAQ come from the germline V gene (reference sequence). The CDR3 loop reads CSSSLEASTIYF. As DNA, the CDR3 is TGTTCCAGCAGCTTAGAAGCTAGCACCATATATTTT.

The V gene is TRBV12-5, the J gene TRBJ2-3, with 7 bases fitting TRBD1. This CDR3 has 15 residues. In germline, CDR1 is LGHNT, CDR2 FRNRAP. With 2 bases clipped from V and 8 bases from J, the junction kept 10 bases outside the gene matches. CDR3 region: CASGLSRGQRSTQYF. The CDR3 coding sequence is TGTGCTAGTGGTTTGTCGAGGGGGCAACGTTCTACGCAGTATTTT.

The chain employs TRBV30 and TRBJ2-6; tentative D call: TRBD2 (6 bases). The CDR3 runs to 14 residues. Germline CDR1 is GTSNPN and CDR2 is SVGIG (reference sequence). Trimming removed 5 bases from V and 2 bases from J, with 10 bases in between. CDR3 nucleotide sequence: TGTGCCTGGGGAACGGGGGCTGGGGCCAACGTCCTGACTTTC. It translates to CAWGTGAGANVLTF.

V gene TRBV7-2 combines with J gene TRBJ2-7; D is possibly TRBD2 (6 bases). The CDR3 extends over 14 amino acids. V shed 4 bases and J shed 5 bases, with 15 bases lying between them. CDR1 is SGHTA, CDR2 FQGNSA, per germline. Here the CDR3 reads CASSSRRARDEQYF. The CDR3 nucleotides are TGTGCCAGCAGCTCCCGGAGGGCCAGGGACGAGCAGTACTTC.

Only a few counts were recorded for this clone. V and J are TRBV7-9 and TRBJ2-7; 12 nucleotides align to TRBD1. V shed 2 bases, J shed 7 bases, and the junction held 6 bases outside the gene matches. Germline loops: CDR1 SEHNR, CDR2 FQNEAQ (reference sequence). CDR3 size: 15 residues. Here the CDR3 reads CASSLTGTGGFEQYF. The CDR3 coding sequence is TGTGCCAGCAGCTTAACCGGGACAGGGGGCTTTGAGCAGTACTTC.

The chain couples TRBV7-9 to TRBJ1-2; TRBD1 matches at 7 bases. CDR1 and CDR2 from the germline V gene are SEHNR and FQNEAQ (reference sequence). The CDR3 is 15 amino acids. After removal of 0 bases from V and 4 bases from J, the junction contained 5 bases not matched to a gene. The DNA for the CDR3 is TGTGCCAGCAGCTTAGCGGAGGGGGCCGGCTATGGCTACACCTTC. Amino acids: CASSLAEGAGYGYTF.

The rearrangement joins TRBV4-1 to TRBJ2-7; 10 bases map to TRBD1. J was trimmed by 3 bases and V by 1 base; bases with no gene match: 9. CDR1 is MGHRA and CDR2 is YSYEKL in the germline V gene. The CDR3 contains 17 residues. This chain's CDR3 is CASSQGVATGGVYEQYF. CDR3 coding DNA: TGCGCCAGCAGCCAAGGGGTTGCGACAGGGGGCGTCTACGAGCAGTACTTC.

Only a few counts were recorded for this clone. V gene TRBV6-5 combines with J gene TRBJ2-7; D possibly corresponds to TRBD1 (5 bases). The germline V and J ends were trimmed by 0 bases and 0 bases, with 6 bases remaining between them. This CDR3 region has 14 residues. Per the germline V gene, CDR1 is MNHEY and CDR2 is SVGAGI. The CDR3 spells CASSYSDSSYEQYF. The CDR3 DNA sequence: TGTGCCAGCAGTTACTCTGACAGCTCCTACGAGCAGTACTTC.

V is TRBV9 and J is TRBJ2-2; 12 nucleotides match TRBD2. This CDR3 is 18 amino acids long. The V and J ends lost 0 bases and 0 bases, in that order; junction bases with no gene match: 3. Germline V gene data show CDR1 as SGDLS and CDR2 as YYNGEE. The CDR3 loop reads CASSVEASGRANTGELFF. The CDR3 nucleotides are TGTGCCAGCAGCGTAGAGGCTAGCGGGAGGGCGAACACCGGGGAGCTGTTTTTT.

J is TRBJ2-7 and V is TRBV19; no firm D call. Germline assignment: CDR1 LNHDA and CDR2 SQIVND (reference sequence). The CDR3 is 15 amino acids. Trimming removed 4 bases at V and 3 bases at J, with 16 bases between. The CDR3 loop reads CASSTKPAGLYEQYF. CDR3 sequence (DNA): TGTGCCAGTAGTACGAAGCCCGCAGGCCTCTACGAGCAGTACTTC.

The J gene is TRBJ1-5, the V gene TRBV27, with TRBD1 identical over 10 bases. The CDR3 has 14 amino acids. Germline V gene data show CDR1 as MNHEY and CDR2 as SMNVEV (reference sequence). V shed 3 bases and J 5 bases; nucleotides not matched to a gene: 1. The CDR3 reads CASSLDRGDQPQHF. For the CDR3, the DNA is TGTGCCAGCAGTTTGGACAGGGGGGATCAGCCCCAGCATTTT.

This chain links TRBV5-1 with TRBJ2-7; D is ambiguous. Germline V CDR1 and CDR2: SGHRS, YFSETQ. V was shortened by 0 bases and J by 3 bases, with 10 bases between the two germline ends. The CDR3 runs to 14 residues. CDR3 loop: CASSLGFSIYEQYF. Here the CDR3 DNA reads TGCGCCAGCAGCTTGGGGTTTAGCATCTACGAGCAGTACTTC.

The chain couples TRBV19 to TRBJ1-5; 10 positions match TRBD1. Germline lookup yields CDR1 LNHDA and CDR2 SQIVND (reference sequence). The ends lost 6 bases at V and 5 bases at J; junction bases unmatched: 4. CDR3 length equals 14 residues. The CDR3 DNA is TGTGCCAGTAGGTCGGGACAGGGGCATCAGCCCCAGCATTTT. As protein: CASRSGQGHQPQHF.

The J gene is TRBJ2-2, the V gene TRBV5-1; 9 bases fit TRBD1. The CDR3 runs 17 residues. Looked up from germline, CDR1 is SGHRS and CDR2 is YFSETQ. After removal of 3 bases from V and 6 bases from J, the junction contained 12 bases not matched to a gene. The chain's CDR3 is CASSYAPGQGTAGELFF. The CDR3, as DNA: TGCGCCAGCAGCTACGCCCCGGGACAGGGAACGGCCGGGGAGCTGTTTTTT. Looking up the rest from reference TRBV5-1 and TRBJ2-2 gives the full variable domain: KAGVTQTPRYLIKTRGQQVTLSCSPISGHRSVSWYQQTPGQGLQFLFEYFSETQRNKGNFPGRFSGRQFSNSRSEMNVSTLELGDSALYLCASSYAPGQGTAGELFFGEGSRLTVL.

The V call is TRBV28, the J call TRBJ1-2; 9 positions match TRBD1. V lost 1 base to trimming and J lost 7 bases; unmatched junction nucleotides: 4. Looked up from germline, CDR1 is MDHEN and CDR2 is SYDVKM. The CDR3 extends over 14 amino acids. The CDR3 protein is CASSLYMDRGGYTF. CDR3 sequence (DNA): TGTGCCAGCAGTTTATACATGGACAGGGGTGGCTACACCTTC.

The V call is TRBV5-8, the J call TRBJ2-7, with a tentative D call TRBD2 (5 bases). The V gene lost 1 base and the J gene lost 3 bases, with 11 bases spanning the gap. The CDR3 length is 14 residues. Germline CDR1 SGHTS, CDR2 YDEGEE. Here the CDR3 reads CASSLLRVSYEQYF. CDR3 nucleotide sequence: TGTGCCAGCAGCTTGCTGAGGGTAAGCTACGAGCAGTACTTC.

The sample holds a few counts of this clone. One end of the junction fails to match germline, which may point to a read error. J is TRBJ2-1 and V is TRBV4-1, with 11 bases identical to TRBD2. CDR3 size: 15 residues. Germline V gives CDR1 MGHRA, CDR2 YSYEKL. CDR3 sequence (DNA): TGTGCCAGCAGCCCACTAGCGGGGGAGTACAATGAGCAGTTCTTC. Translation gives CASSPLAGEYNEQFF.

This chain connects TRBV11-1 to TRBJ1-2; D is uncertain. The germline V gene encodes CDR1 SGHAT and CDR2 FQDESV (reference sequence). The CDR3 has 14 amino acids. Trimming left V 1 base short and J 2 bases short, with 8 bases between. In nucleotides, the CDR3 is TGTGCCAGCAGCTTAGACAGAGAAAACTATGGCTACACCTTC. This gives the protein CASSLDRENYGYTF.

The CDR3 loop reads CASSQRGSSYNEQFF. The CDR3 nucleotides are TGTGCCAGCAGCCAGAGGGGGAGCTCCTACAATGAGCAGTTCTTC. The rearrangement uses TRBV14 and TRBJ2-1; maybe TRBD1 (6 bases). The ends were cut back, 3 bases at V and 0 bases at J, with 9 bases in the middle. The CDR3 is 15 amino acids. CDR1 and CDR2 from the germline V gene are SGHDN and FVKESK.

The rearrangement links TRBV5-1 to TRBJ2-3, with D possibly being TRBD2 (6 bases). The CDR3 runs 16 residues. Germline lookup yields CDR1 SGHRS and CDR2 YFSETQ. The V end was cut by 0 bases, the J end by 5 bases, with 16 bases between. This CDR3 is CASSLEPWGVGDTQYF. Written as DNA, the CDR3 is TGCGCCAGCAGCTTGGAGCCCTGGGGGGTGGGAGATACGCAGTATTTT.

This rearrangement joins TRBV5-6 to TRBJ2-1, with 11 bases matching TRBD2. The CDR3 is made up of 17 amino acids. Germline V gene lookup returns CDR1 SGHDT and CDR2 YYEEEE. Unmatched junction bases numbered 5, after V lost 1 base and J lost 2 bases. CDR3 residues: CASSLWPSGGPYNEQFF. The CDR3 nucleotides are TGTGCCAGCAGCTTGTGGCCTAGCGGGGGGCCCTACAATGAGCAGTTCTTC.